This record looks at one T cell receptor beta chain sequence and its context. A few counts support this clone. Its antigen specificity is not known. No qualities accompany the bases; no much larger clone lies one base away. Receptors were amplified or captured by the immunoSEQ multiplex PCR assay. For the multiplex PCR, a mixture combining 60 forward primers for TCR Vbeta segments and 13 reverse primers for TCR Jbeta segments was used. The CDR3 region of rearranged TCR beta genes was amplified from genomic DNA with a multiplex PCR assay. The Illumina HiSeq System was used to sequence the amplified TCR beta libraries as 87-base-pair reads. The original methods were these. In a later analysis, 80 million or so unique TCR beta chains were counted across the 690 or so repertoires, and roughly 11 million of these chains were shared by at least two donors. Raw reads were error-corrected and collapsed into unique sequences with a nearest-neighbor algorithm that merged closely related sequences to remove PCR and sequencing errors. V, D and J gene segments were assigned by aligning CDR3 sequences to IMGT reference sequences. For a sequence to be retained, a match of at least six nucleotides to both a V gene segment and a J gene segment was required. A rearrangement counted as productive if the CDR3 had no stop codons and remained in frame with V and J, and every other rearrangement counted as non-productive. CDR3 was defined by IMGT convention, running from the second conserved V-encoded cysteine to the conserved J-encoded phenylalanine. Sequences without an unambiguous match to a single V gene segment were excluded from the earlier analysis of approximately 600 of the donors. In an earlier analysis of approximately 560 of the donors, a V segment was called functional when productive rearrangements were above 56.7%, and segregating when the standard deviation between donors exceeded 5%. To diagnose cytomegalovirus status from the catalog of TCR beta chain sequences, a statistical classification framework was built. A later analysis assigned V and J genes by comparing TCR nucleotide sequences with IMGT/GENE-DB human TR gene sequences. Using the TCRdist pipeline, a later analysis assigned CDR3 sequences along with most-parsimonious VDJ recombination scenarios. In a later analysis, each TCR beta chain was defined by its CDR3 amino acid sequence together with its V-gene family, and reads without a unique V-gene family were excluded. A later analysis removed several hundred highly shared, low-generation-probability nucleotide sequences to deal with suspected cross-contamination and a sequencing artifact. In a later analysis, a clonal expansion index was calculated for each public chain from normalized within-repertoire ranks of inferred template counts. In a later analysis, generation probabilities were computed using a VDJ recombination model fitted to out-of-frame rearrangements, and the results were checked against IGoR. In a later analysis, TCR-TCR, TCR-HLA and TCR-CMV co-occurrence was scored with hypergeometric tests, and a repertoire-size bias correction was applied to TCR pairs. To estimate false discovery rates, a later analysis permuted the HLA or CMV assignments 20 times. In a later analysis, co-occurring TCRs were grouped using DBSCAN, and TCRdist sequence similarity was added for clustering within HLA-allele-positive subsets. Repertoires with fewer than 30,000 or more than 120,000 public chains, plus five repertoires with anomalous nucleotide sharing, were excluded from co-occurrence clustering. The table comes from immuneACCESS by way of TCRdb, which keeps in-frame sequences with V and J called. Part of the clones is missing from these tables; in studies checked, under half for an unresolved V gene and the rest for unknown reasons. V and J calls and clone size are given by that table; D and trimming were obtained from the DNA. This sample lists 90,000 to 120,000 clones; more than 65% were detected once. Of the sample, about 4.2% falls within the top ten clones.

From a lookup of the germline V gene, CDR1 and CDR2 are SQVTM and ANQGSEA. V and J lose 7 bases and 1 base, and a span of 14 bases separates them. From its cysteine to its phenylalanine, the CDR3 spans 14 amino acids. Of the read, only the CDR3 DNA is kept; its 42 bases are in frame from base 1. The cohort was made up of approximately 700 healthy bone marrow donors. At the time of sampling, all cohort members were nominally healthy, though unrecorded immune exposures were likely present. The donor tested CMV seropositive, placing the donor among the 289 seropositive members of the cohort. A peripheral blood sample was provided by each donor, and peripheral blood mononuclear cells were used for TCR beta sequencing. Genomic DNA extraction from the blood cell samples was performed with the Qiagen DNeasy Blood Extraction Kit. This entry belongs to a study of cytomegalovirus exposure and HLA in healthy donors (dated by TCRdb to the late 2010s). About the full investigation: According to an earlier analysis of 587 of the donors, some 180 million T cells yielded 117 million unique TCR beta sequences and around 300 Gb of sequence data. Class I and class II HLA loci were covered by the typing at four-digit resolution. Rather than drawing on any new phenotypic data, the later analysis identified candidate immune exposures from TCR beta sequences and the way those sequences occurred across donors. Along with the roughly 710-subject first cohort, a separate validation cohort of about 110 different subjects was used. Among several hundred genotyped donors of the cohort, an average of around 240,000 unique TCR beta nucleotide sequences was sequenced per donor, of which 15% to 20% were non-productive. To predict cytomegalovirus infection status, the study brought together high-throughput TCR immunosequencing, statistical association of individual TCRs with disease status, and machine learning. Donor age, sex, ethnicity and CMV serostatus were compiled together with the repertoire data. A later analysis re-analyzed previously published TCR beta repertoires from roughly 690 donors and added high-resolution HLA genotyping to study TCR occurrence patterns. An early release that covered more than 550 HLA-typed donors contained around 300 gigabases of sequencing data and 70 million to 100 million unique TCR sequences. Genome-wide SNP genotypes for about 65% of the 666 donors were used in a later genetic analysis, which treated that subset as a discovery cohort. An earlier analysis of 587 of the donors used high-throughput TCR beta sequencing to judge whether each TCR beta V gene segment behaved as functional or pseudogenic. Typing coverage differed by locus: A, B, C, DRB1 and DQB1 were typed in roughly 620-640 donors, DQA1 in about 560, DPA1 in around 610, and DPB1 in approximately 450. The study profiled the T cell repertoires of 666 subjects by immunosequencing and related them to cytomegalovirus serostatus. All discovery cohort repertoires had been generated using a single sequencing platform. Roughly 5 DR-DQ haplotypes were handled as single units for association and clustering, since linkage in the cohort was strong. The study was designed to test whether signatures of past pathogen exposure could be identified by cataloging public T cell receptors. Among the roughly 370 genotyped donors, around 79% belonged to the genetic ancestry cluster associated with self-reported Caucasian donors. The paper as a whole reports these results and caveats: Several of the top co-occurrence clusters appeared to be linked to parvovirus B19, influenza, CMV and Epstein-Barr virus, according to a later analysis. Cytomegalovirus status was reported to be diagnosed by the classifier with high specificity and sensitivity in both the original and validation cohorts. A later genetic analysis associated a missense DCLRE1C variant with V-gene and J-gene trimming of TCR beta chains, and an independent cohort replicated the association. Broadly in line with IMGT annotations, most TCR beta V segments showed up in productive rearrangements about 87% or about 30% of the time in an earlier analysis of 587 of the donors. Correlated functional status among segregating V segments might reflect linkage disequilibrium, but an unknown experimental factor could not be ruled out. A further reported finding was that TCR beta sequences accurately predicted the HLA-A and HLA-B alleles for most subjects in the first cohort. The authors suggested that the approach could potentially be generalized to other disease states and immunological phenotypes. When HLA alleles, especially DR and DQ, strongly co-occurred, TCR associations were difficult to assign to individual alleles. HLA typing was unavailable for some donors at each locus, so association tests used only the typed subset. The sequencing pipeline was judged likely to have produced a cluster of highly shared sequence variants as a technical artifact. A later analysis associated 15,000 to 20,000 TCR beta sequences with specific HLA alleles at a false discovery rate of 0.05. Presence/absence analyses assumed roughly uniform sequencing depth across donors, an assumption that may not hold. According to a later genetic analysis, donors in an Asian-associated ancestry cluster had fewer N-insertions in productive TCRs than the roughly 700-donor mean. Across donors, most TCR sequences were observed very rarely, whereas some public TCRs were present in many individuals. Only TCR beta chains were sequenced in this cohort, and the absence of alpha or paired-chain data limited detectable features. A later analysis found that TCR association rates varied across HLA loci, with DRB1 alleles showing the most associated TCRs and HLA-C alleles the fewest. A total of about 180 TCR beta chains were listed by the study as associated with cytomegalovirus. In a later analysis, most CMV-associated TCR beta chains were found to appear HLA-restricted, with HLA associations seemingly driven largely by CMV exposure. A few of the identified cytomegalovirus-associated TCR beta chains were confirmed in vitro to be specific for cytomegalovirus antigens. Some 16 rarely observed V segments, including chromosome 9 orphons, were excluded from the earlier analysis of several hundred of the donors because counts were too low. For the cohort, immune exposure information was limited to CMV serostatus. In a later analysis, HLA-associated TCR beta chains were found to be more clonally expanded and to have lower generation probabilities than equally common non-associated chains. Because the 87-base-pair reads could not distinguish some IMGT-functional V segments, including TRBV6-2 and TRBV6-3, those segments were excluded.

Sequencing was done on a sample of PBMCs. The V gene is TRBV29-1 and the J gene is TRBJ1-5; perhaps TRBD1 is the D gene, with 6 bases matching. This receptor was taken from a woman aged 50 to 60 in good health and CMV-seropositive. This receptor carries the CDR3 CSASQGQSNQPQHF. The nucleotide sequence is TGCAGCGCTTCCCAGGGGCAGAGCAATCAGCCCCAGCATTTT. With the portions outside the CDR3 filled from the reference TRBV29-1 and TRBJ1-5 genes, the complete variable region becomes SAVISQKPSRDICQRGTSLTIQCQVDSQVTMMFWYRQQPGQSLTLIATANQGSEATYESGFVIDKFPISRPNLTFSTLTVSNMSPEDSSIYLCSASQGQSNQPQHFGDGTRLSIL.